This T cell receptor (beta chain) was captured in a study of beta chain features in type 1 diabetes. This clone was seen more than once but under ten times. Reverse transcription of all isolated RNA meant that expressed TCRB transcripts were sequenced. Here immunoSEQ multiplex PCR was the method, and the copy in TCRdb shows in-frame clones only, minus some. The sample lists 390,000 or so clones; about 14% were seen once. This CDR3 region has 14 residues. The source material was naive CD4+ T cells from blood. This sequence originates from a man in his thirties or forties in good health. The J gene is TRBJ2-3, the V gene TRBV12-2; the tabulated D call, TRBD1, remains unverified against the DNA. TRBV12-2 is a recognized pseudogene. The CDR3 region has the DNA TGTGCAAGTCGCCACCGGACAGGCACAGATACGCAGTATTTT. Translating gives CASRHRTGTDTQYF.